The rows below give T cell receptor beta chains drawn from one sample of a study of OX40 agonist ivuxolimab in advanced cancers. Only in-frame clones appear in the TCRdb table, and some are missing; sequencing was by immunoSEQ multiplex PCR. The sample lists over 60,000 clones, roughly 88% occurring once. Sequenced material: CD4+ or CD8+ T cells sorted from blood, taken in a trial of the OX40 agonist ivuxolimab. These receptor sequences come from an adult with an advanced solid tumor such as melanoma, head and neck, liver or kidney cancer. Both conserved end residues are part of each CDR3. A D gene is named only where the DNA matches it firmly. Expanded clones get a size class; other rows say once, few or many, or leave the size out.

>TRBJ2-2|TRBD1|TRBV7-8|NA
TGTGCCAGCAGCTTAAGACAGGGAAAGCCCGGGGAGCTGTTTTTT
CASSLRQGKPGELFF
>TRBJ1-5|TRBD1|TRBV14|NA
TGTGCCAGCAGCCAAGATGGCAGGGGGATAGCACAGCCCCAGCATTTT
CASSQDGRGIAQPQHF
>TRBJ2-7|NA|TRBV18|NA
TGTGCCAGCTCACCAGTCGACGGGAAGGGTCTCGAGCAGTACTTC
CASSPVDGKGLEQYF
>TRBJ1-1|NA|TRBV29-1|NA
TGCAGCGCTGGGGACTATTCTTATGAAGCTTTCTTT
CSAGDYSYEAFF
>TRBJ1-2|NA|TRBV5-1|NA
TGCGCCAGCAGCCTGGGGGGCAGAGCCCACTATGGCTACACCTTC
CASSLGGRAHYGYTF
>TRBJ2-5|NA|TRBV7-6|NA
TGTGCCAGCAGCCCACTAGATAAAGAGACCCAGTACTTC
CASSPLDKETQYF
>TRBJ1-5|NA|TRBV6-6|NA
TGTGCCAGTGGGGGGGGTTATCAGCCCCAGCATTTT
CASGGGYQPQHF
>TRBJ1-5|NA|TRBV29-1|once
TGCAGCGTCTCAGGGAATAGCAATCAGCCCCAGCATTTT
CSVSGNSNQPQHF
>TRBJ2-7|TRBD2|TRBV25-1|NA
TGTGCCAGCAAAGCGGGGACGTGGGGCCCCTACGAGCAGTACTTC
CASKAGTWGPYEQYF
>TRBJ2-3|TRBD1|TRBV19|NA
TGTGCCAGTAGTTTTCGACAGGGGTCGCAGTATTTT
CASSFRQGSQYF
>TRBJ2-7|TRBD1|TRBV5-5|NA
TGTGCCAGCAGCCTTAAGACAGGGGTCCCCCGCGAGCAGTACTTC
CASSLKTGVPREQYF
>TRBJ2-3|TRBD1|TRBV11-2|NA
TGTGCCAGCAGCTTGAGGACAGGGAGGACAGATACGCAGTATTTT
CASSLRTGRTDTQYF
>TRBJ2-3|NA|TRBV30|NA
TGTGCCTGGAGTGTACTGAACGGACGCACAGATACGCAGTATTTT
CAWSVLNGRTDTQYF
>TRBJ1-1|TRBD1|TRBV19|few
TGTGCCAGTAGCCGAATGAGGGACAGGGGGAGGACTGAAGCTTTCTTT
CASSRMRDRGRTEAFF
>TRBJ2-3|NA|TRBV7-9|NA
TGTGCCAGCAGCTTCCATGGGGGGTCGGGCAGCACAGATACGCAGTATTTT
CASSFHGGSGSTDTQYF
>TRBJ1-6|TRBD1|TRBV18|NA
TGTGCCAGCTCACCGGGGCAGGGGGTTAATTCACCCCTCCACTTT
CASSPGQGVNSPLHF
>TRBJ2-5|NA|TRBV2|NA
TGTGCCAGCAGTGCCGGACTGAGCGCAGAGACCCAGTACTTC
CASSAGLSAETQYF
>TRBJ2-7|NA|TRBV6-6|NA
TGTGCCAGCAGTTACCTGCCTTTATACGAGCAGTACTTC
CASSYLPLYEQYF
>TRBJ2-7|TRBD1|TRBV25-1|NA
TGTGCCAGCAGTAACCGGGACAGGGGCTACGAGCAGTACTTC
CASSNRDRGYEQYF
>TRBJ2-1|NA|TRBV30|NA
TGTGCCTGGAGTGTGGGAGCCTACAATGAGCAGTTCTTC
CAWSVGAYNEQFF
>TRBJ1-6|NA|TRBV6-5|NA
TGTGCCAGCAGTCGACAGTACGGGAATTCACCCCTCCACTTT
CASSRQYGNSPLHF
>TRBJ2-2|TRBD1|TRBV4-1|NA
TGCGCCAGCAGCCAAGTAGACAGGGACACCGGGGAGCTGTTTTTT
CASSQVDRDTGELFF
>TRBJ1-6|NA|TRBV28|NA
TGTGCCACCACCCCCCCCCTCCACTTT
CATTPPLHF
>TRBJ2-7|NA|TRBV6-5|NA
TGTGCCAGCAGTTACTCGCGGGCATCGGCCTACGAGCAGTACTTC
CASSYSRASAYEQYF